Following are 11 T cell receptor beta chains from one sample sequenced in a study of a mutant IDH1 vaccine in newly diagnosed glioma. TCRdb's table, derived via immunoSEQ multiplex PCR, lists solely in-frame clones and lacks some. Of some 62,000 clones listed, 83% are singletons. Documented time point: week 47, end of study. Vaccine doses each comprised 300 ug of mutant IDH1 20-mer peptide, with topical imiquimod. No antigen has been identified for these receptors. Sequenced material: PBMCs, taken from a glioma patient whose treatment included an IDH1 peptide vaccine. The receptors here all came from a man aged 25 to 40 with glioma.

The chain has TRBV6-6 and TRBJ1-1; D is undetermined. This CDR3 spans 12 amino acids. Trimming pared 5 bases from V and 5 bases from J, leaving 9 bases between. Germline assignment: CDR1 MNHNY and CDR2 SVGAGI (reference sequence). The CDR3 here is CASSAWLTEAFF. The CDR3 DNA reads TGTGCCAGCAGTGCGTGGCTAACTGAAGCTTTCTTT.

V gene TRBV10-1 combines with J gene TRBJ2-2; TRBD1 or TRBD2 may be the D gene (6 bases each). Trimming shortened V by 6 bases and J by 1 base, and 12 bases separated the two germline ends. This CDR3 region has 15 residues. Per germline, CDR1 WNHNN and CDR2 SYGVQD (reference sequence). Here the CDR3 reads CASREGDGNTGELFF. DNA for the CDR3: TGCGCCAGCAGGGAGGGGGACGGGAACACCGGGGAGCTGTTTTTT.

This clone came up a few times. This chain connects TRBV4-1 to TRBJ1-4, with D maybe TRBD1 (6 bases). Germline-derived CDR1 and CDR2 are MGHRA and YSYEKL. V was pared by 10 bases and J by 7 bases, with 19 bases between. The CDR3 has 14 residues. CDR3 nucleotides: TGCGCCACTACCAGGGGTCCTGATAGTGAAAAACTGTTTTTT. Translating gives CATTRGPDSEKLFF.

The V call is TRBV10-2, the J call TRBJ2-5; TRBD2 aligns across 11 bases. From germline, CDR1 is WSHSY and CDR2 SAAADI. Germline trimming cut 2 bases from V and 1 base from J; bases unmatched to any gene: 6. The CDR3 spans 17 residues. The CDR3 protein is CASSEGPGLAVQETQYF. The CDR3 nucleotides are TGCGCCAGCAGTGAGGGTCCGGGACTAGCGGTCCAAGAGACCCAGTACTTC.

The chain has TRBV11-3 and TRBJ2-2, with D perhaps matching TRBD2 (6 bases). Between the trimmed V and J ends, which lost 4 bases and 0 bases, there was a span of 15 bases. The CDR3 is 17 amino acids. The germline V gene encodes CDR1 SGHNT and CDR2 YENEEA. CDR3 sequence: CASSSPAAGPNTGELFF. The CDR3 DNA sequence: TGTGCCAGCAGCTCACCGGCCGCGGGGCCGAACACCGGGGAGCTGTTTTTT.

The chain employs TRBV9 and TRBJ2-3; 10 bases line up with TRBD1. Trimming at V came to 0 bases and at J to 3 bases, leaving 4 bases not matched to a gene. This CDR3 comprises 16 residues. Germline CDR1 and CDR2: SGDLS and YYNGEE. The CDR3 here is CASSVGGQGITDTQYF. CDR3 sequence (DNA): TGTGCCAGCAGCGTAGGGGGACAGGGGATTACAGATACGCAGTATTTT.

The chain has TRBV10-3 and TRBJ1-1; 7 nucleotides align to TRBD1. CDR3 length: 13 residues. The trim removed 2 bases at V and 4 bases at J, leaving 1 base unmatched. From germline, CDR1 is ENHRY and CDR2 SYGVKD. The CDR3 loop reads CAISETGATEAFF. The DNA of the CDR3 is TGTGCCATCAGTGAGACAGGGGCCACTGAAGCTTTCTTT.

This CDR3 reads CASTRTSGGAGETQYF. DNA for the CDR3: TGTGCCAGCACTCGGACTAGCGGGGGGGCCGGTGAGACCCAGTACTTC. The chain couples TRBV2 to TRBJ2-5; 15 nucleotides agree with TRBD2. V lost 7 bases and J lost 5; bases outside the gene matches: 8. The germline V gene has CDR1 SNHLY and CDR2 FYNNEI. This CDR3 has 16 residues. Drawing the rest from reference TRBV2 and TRBJ2-5, the complete variable domain is EPEVTQTPSHQVTQMGQEVILRCVPISNHLYFYWYRQILGQKVEFLVSFYNNEISEKSEIFDDQFSVERPDGSNFTLKIRSTKLEDSAMYFCASTRTSGGAGETQYFGPGTRLLVL.

This clone turned up a few times. The chain recombines TRBV6-1 with TRBJ1-5; a possible D gene is TRBD1 (5 bases). Trimming removed 6 bases at V and 4 bases at J, with 7 bases between. The CDR3 extends over 12 amino acids. Germline CDR1 is MNHNS and CDR2 is SASEGT. CDR3 residues: CASRGVNQPQHF. CDR3 nucleotide sequence: TGTGCCAGCAGAGGGGTAAATCAGCCCCAGCATTTT.

The gene calls are TRBV7-9 and TRBJ1-2; D is uncertain. Germline V gene lookup returns CDR1 SEHNR and CDR2 FQNEAQ (reference sequence). Between the trimmed V and J ends, which lost 3 bases and 0 bases, there was a span of 8 bases. The length of the CDR3 is 14 residues. CDR3 sequence (DNA): TGTGCCAGCAGCTTCCCCAGGACTAACTATGGCTACACCTTC. Translation: CASSFPRTNYGYTF.

The V and J genes are TRBV18 and TRBJ1-5; D call uncertain. V lost 6 bases to trimming and J lost 2 bases, with 11 bases between them. Per the germline V gene, CDR1 is KGHSH and CDR2 is LQKENI. This CDR3 contains 14 residues. CDR3 in DNA: TGTGCCAGCTCCTTCGGCGCAGGCAATCAGCCCCAGCATTTT. Its protein product is CASSFGAGNQPQHF.